This is a list of T cell receptor beta chains from one sample in a study of T cell changes during pregnancy in multiple sclerosis. Some clones are missing from TCRdb's copy, which holds only in-frame ones; the method was immunoSEQ multiplex PCR. The sample contains approximately 90,000 clones, just under 95% of which appear only once. The sequencing used peripheral blood, collected in the third trimester of pregnancy. The source of these receptors is a female donor with multiple sclerosis, enrolled in a pregnancy study. The conserved cysteine and the conserved F or W are not part of the CDR3 here. The size of a clone is reported for some rows only, either as once, few or many, or as a class for expanded clones.

clone size: NA; J gene: TRBJ1-4; V gene: TRBV25-1; CDR3 protein: ASSPGFGEKLF
clone size: once; J gene: TRBJ2-5; V gene: TRBV4-1; CDR3 protein: ASSQGAMAGETQY
clone size: NA; J gene: TRBJ1-1; V gene: TRBV5-4; CDR3 protein: ASSFPNTEAF
clone size: NA; J gene: TRBJ1-2; V gene: TRBV9; CDR3 protein: ASSVAAQAYGYT
clone size: NA; J gene: TRBJ2-7; V gene: TRBV27; CDR3 protein: ASSSLNGFSYEQY
clone size: NA; J gene: TRBJ1-3; V gene: TRBV7-9; CDR3 protein: ASSFVTGGAGNTIY
clone size: NA; J gene: TRBJ2-3; V gene: TRBV19; CDR3 protein: ASTSSGHTDTQY
clone size: NA; J gene: TRBJ2-1; V gene: TRBV6-4; CDR3 protein: ASSPLAGDRSYNEQF
clone size: NA; J gene: TRBJ2-4; V gene: TRBV9; CDR3 protein: ASSPRDRENIQY
clone size: once; J gene: TRBJ2-1; V gene: TRBV28; CDR3 protein: ASSRRLAGGYEQF
clone size: NA; J gene: TRBJ2-7; V gene: TRBV7-9; CDR3 protein: ASSPEQGRGYEQY
clone size: NA; J gene: TRBJ1-1; V gene: TRBV6-1; CDR3 protein: ASRATTGMNTEAF
clone size: NA; J gene: TRBJ1-1; V gene: TRBV11-3; CDR3 protein: ASSLAAGAEAF
clone size: NA; J gene: TRBJ2-5; V gene: TRBV5-4; CDR3 protein: ASRITGGGETQY
clone size: NA; J gene: TRBJ2-1; V gene: TRBV27; CDR3 protein: ASALWAMGDEQF
clone size: NA; J gene: TRBJ2-7; V gene: TRBV19; CDR3 protein: ASSGSRTVNSYEQY
clone size: NA; J gene: TRBJ2-3; V gene: TRBV15; CDR3 protein: ATSGDHENRADTQY
clone size: NA; J gene: TRBJ2-3; V gene: TRBV29-1; CDR3 protein: SVEGLAGEGQY
clone size: NA; J gene: TRBJ2-7; V gene: TRBV7-9; CDR3 protein: ASSLYHYEGEQY
clone size: NA; J gene: TRBJ1-2; V gene: TRBV13; CDR3 protein: ASSLGGTVYGYT
clone size: NA; J gene: TRBJ2-2; V gene: TRBV5-1; CDR3 protein: ASSLLDTGELF
clone size: once; J gene: TRBJ2-7; V gene: TRBV5-1; CDR3 protein: ASSLIRGLRYEQY
clone size: once; J gene: TRBJ2-2; V gene: TRBV27; CDR3 protein: ASSPGTSGRVFGELF
clone size: NA; J gene: TRBJ2-1; V gene: TRBV27; CDR3 protein: ASSLASGSHEQF
clone size: NA; J gene: TRBJ1-1; V gene: TRBV19; CDR3 protein: ASSIIVGTGVTEAF
clone size: NA; J gene: TRBJ1-1; V gene: TRBV28; CDR3 protein: ASSLSGTQLNTEAF
clone size: NA; J gene: TRBJ1-2; V gene: TRBV30; CDR3 protein: ARSPLQGAGGYT
clone size: NA; J gene: TRBJ2-5; V gene: TRBV19; CDR3 protein: ASSIEATQY
clone size: NA; J gene: TRBJ2-7; V gene: TRBV14; CDR3 protein: ASSQDISQGPWYEQY
clone size: NA; J gene: TRBJ1-1; V gene: TRBV30; CDR3 protein: AWSVPEFGRAEAF
clone size: NA; J gene: TRBJ2-7; V gene: TRBV4-1; CDR3 protein: ASSQVSGYYEQY
clone size: NA; J gene: TRBJ2-2; V gene: TRBV7-7; CDR3 protein: ASSLGGRTGELF
clone size: NA; J gene: TRBJ2-2; V gene: TRBV29-1; CDR3 protein: SVDGPGVTGELF
clone size: NA; J gene: TRBJ1-5; V gene: TRBV28; CDR3 protein: ASSRTVSNQPQH
clone size: NA; J gene: TRBJ1-3; V gene: TRBV5-1; CDR3 protein: ASSLGGDNSGNTIY
clone size: NA; J gene: TRBJ1-2; V gene: TRBV19; CDR3 protein: ASRLQGYGYT
clone size: NA; J gene: TRBJ2-7; V gene: TRBV6-1; CDR3 protein: ASSGTGLSYEQY
clone size: NA; J gene: TRBJ2-5; V gene: TRBV5-4; CDR3 protein: ASSFGETQY
clone size: NA; J gene: TRBJ2-7; V gene: TRBV6-5; CDR3 protein: ASRGVSGSRYEQY
clone size: NA; J gene: TRBJ2-3; V gene: TRBV4-2; CDR3 protein: ASSQERGGLAGADTQY
clone size: NA; J gene: TRBJ1-4; V gene: TRBV7-8; CDR3 protein: ASRPGTGLEKLF
clone size: NA; J gene: TRBJ2-1; V gene: TRBV5-6; CDR3 protein: ASSSGLAGGWDEQF
clone size: NA; J gene: TRBJ1-1; V gene: TRBV30; CDR3 protein: AWSQGTVNTEAF
clone size: NA; J gene: TRBJ1-5; V gene: TRBV7-2; CDR3 protein: ASSSYNQPQH
clone size: NA; J gene: TRBJ2-2; V gene: TRBV5-4; CDR3 protein: ASSLRREVATGELF
clone size: NA; J gene: TRBJ1-2; V gene: TRBV30; CDR3 protein: AWSPGGYT
clone size: NA; J gene: TRBJ1-2; V gene: TRBV6-6; CDR3 protein: ASSTGGGYT